Each of the 16 T cell receptor beta chains below was sequenced from the same sample in a study of T cell changes during pregnancy in multiple sclerosis. Sequencing was performed with immunoSEQ multiplex PCR; in TCRdb, only in-frame clones are kept and a portion is missing. This table has more than 35,000 clones, 88% appearing once. This material consisted of CD4+ T cells from peripheral blood mononuclear cells, taken in the first trimester of pregnancy. These TCRs come from a female donor with multiple sclerosis, enrolled in a pregnancy study.

The chain couples TRBV27 to TRBJ2-5; the match to TRBD2 covers 7 bases. The trim removed 8 bases at V and 5 bases at J, leaving 11 bases unmatched. The CDR3 length is 14 residues. The germline V gene has CDR1 MNHEY and CDR2 SMNVEV (reference sequence). The CDR3 sequence: CASGKRLAGETQYF. The CDR3 DNA reads TGTGCCAGCGGAAAACGACTAGCCGGGGAGACCCAGTACTTC.

The rearrangement links TRBV2 to TRBJ2-5; 10 bases match TRBD2. J was trimmed by 2 bases and V by 4 bases; bases with no gene match: 7. Germline lookup yields CDR1 SNHLY and CDR2 FYNNEI. The CDR3 is 16 residues long. The CDR3 bases are TGTGCCAGCAGTGGGGCTGGACTAGCGGTACAAGAGACCCAGTACTTC. Its protein is CASSGAGLAVQETQYF.

The chain carries TRBV27 and TRBJ2-3; the D is unclear. The CDR3 spans 16 residues. V was shortened by 8 bases and J by 0 bases, with 18 bases between the two germline ends. The germline V gene encodes CDR1 MNHEY and CDR2 SMNVEV (reference sequence). The CDR3 here is CASSPRKRSSTDTQYF. The CDR3, as DNA: TGTGCCAGCTCCCCGAGAAAGCGATCTAGCACAGATACGCAGTATTTT.

V usage is TRBV9 and J usage is TRBJ2-7; 7 bases line up with TRBD1. Trimming cost V 4 bases and J 5 bases; bases outside gene matches: 12. The CDR3 covers 15 residues. The V gene's germline CDR1 is SGDLS and CDR2 YYNGEE. As DNA, the CDR3 is TGTGCCAGCAGCCCTCGACAGGGATCTTTCCACGAGCAGTACTTC. Its protein product is CASSPRQGSFHEQYF.

This chain connects TRBV4-2 to TRBJ2-3, with 7 bases aligning to TRBD1. The CDR3 loop spans 20 amino acids. Germline loops: CDR1 LGHNA, CDR2 YNFKEQ. V trimming: 1 base; J trimming: 3 bases; junction bases outside the gene matches: 19. This chain's CDR3 is CASSQGVRADRAWGTDTQYF. The CDR3, as DNA: TGTGCCAGCAGCCAAGGAGTCCGCGCCGACAGGGCTTGGGGTACAGATACGCAGTATTTT.

The chain recombines TRBV7-2 with TRBJ1-3; no reliable D call. The CDR3 contains 13 residues. The V and J ends lost 7 bases and 3 bases respectively, with 10 bases between them. Germline CDR1 SGHTA, CDR2 FQGNSA. CDR3 nucleotide sequence: TGTGCCAGCACCTCCTTACTTGGAAACACCATATATTTT. Translated, it gives CASTSLLGNTIYF.

The J gene is TRBJ2-6, the V gene TRBV2, with D perhaps TRBD2 (7 bases). V shed 6 bases and J shed 1 base, with 25 bases lying between them. Germline lookup yields CDR1 SNHLY and CDR2 FYNNEI. The CDR3 totals 20 residues. CDR3 sequence reads: CASRGPGWGGRTSGANVLTF. In DNA form, the CDR3 reads TGTGCCAGCAGGGGGCCCGGGTGGGGGGGCCGTACATCTGGGGCCAACGTCCTGACTTTC.

The chain employs TRBV14 and TRBJ1-1; D not certain. This CDR3 region has 13 residues. Trimming cost V 4 bases and J 3 bases, with 9 bases left between them. The germline V gene has CDR1 SGHDN and CDR2 FVKESK. The CDR3 loop reads CASSLTADTEAFF. The CDR3, as DNA: TGTGCCAGCAGCCTAACAGCTGACACTGAAGCTTTCTTT.

This sequence joins TRBV5-4 and TRBJ2-1, with D hard to call. CDR1 and CDR2 (germline): SGHNT, YYREEE (reference sequence). Trimming cost V 4 bases and J 2 bases, with 7 bases left between them. The CDR3 extends over 13 amino acids. CDR3 sequence (DNA): TGTGCCAGCAGCCTGAGTGCCTACAATGAGCAGTTCTTC. This sequence encodes CASSLSAYNEQFF.

This clone was counted only a few times. J is TRBJ1-2 and V is TRBV6-6; 7 bases align to TRBD1. This CDR3 contains 12 residues. Germline CDR1 is MNHNY and CDR2 is SVGAGI (reference sequence). With V trimmed by 6 bases and J by 6 bases, 4 bases remained unmatched. CDR3 sequence reads: CASRRQGDGYTF. CDR3 sequence (DNA): TGTGCCAGCAGGCGACAGGGTGATGGCTACACCTTC.

This chain connects TRBV18 to TRBJ2-1, with 9 bases fitting TRBD1. The CDR3 extends over 13 amino acids. Germline CDR1 reads KGHSH; CDR2 reads LQKENI. V lost 8 bases to trimming and J lost 5 bases; unmatched junction nucleotides: 4. CDR3 nucleotides: TGTGCCAGCCTGGGACAGGGAAACAATGAGCAGTTCTTC. Its protein product is CASLGQGNNEQFF.

The chain links TRBV7-8 to TRBJ2-1, with TRBD2 matching 7 bases. The junction had 9 bases not matched to a gene; V was cut back by 5 bases and J by 5 bases. The CDR3 totals 15 residues. Germline assignment: CDR1 SGHVS and CDR2 FQNEAQ. The CDR3 is CASSPLPGLHNEQFF. The CDR3 coding sequence is TGTGCCAGCAGCCCCCTTCCGGGACTACACAATGAGCAGTTCTTC.

The rearrangement links TRBV7-9 to TRBJ2-1; possible D gene TRBD1, 5 bases. The CDR3 has 14 residues. The V end lost 5 bases, the J end lost 7 bases, and 15 bases lay between the germline ends. Per germline, CDR1 SEHNR and CDR2 FQNEAQ (reference sequence). CDR3 protein: CASSKASGLNEQFF. In nucleotides, the CDR3 is TGTGCCAGCAGCAAAGCATCAGGGCTAAATGAGCAGTTCTTC.

This chain uses TRBV30 with TRBJ1-5; 10 bases align to TRBD1. V lost 1 base and J lost 6; bases outside the gene matches: 3. This CDR3 comprises 14 residues. Per germline, CDR1 GTSNPN and CDR2 SVGIG (reference sequence). As DNA, the CDR3 is TGTGCCTGGAGTGGACAGGGGGCGATTCAGCCCCAGCATTTT. It is translated as CAWSGQGAIQPQHF.

This clone was seen just once. The chain links TRBV5-5 to TRBJ2-7, with 10 bases that match TRBD2. Germline V gene data show CDR1 as SGHKS and CDR2 as YYEKEE (reference sequence). The CDR3 runs 14 residues. The ends lost 4 bases at V and 5 bases at J; junction bases unmatched: 6. The CDR3 spells CASSRGTSDHEQYF. The CDR3 region has the DNA TGTGCCAGCAGCCGTGGGACTAGCGACCACGAGCAGTACTTC.

This clone was picked up one time. The chain combines TRBV6-1 with TRBJ1-1; D is perhaps TRBD1 (5 bases). The CDR3 has 14 residues. Germline V gene lookup returns CDR1 MNHNS and CDR2 SASEGT. The V end was cut by 4 bases, the J end by 2 bases, with 11 bases between. In DNA, the CDR3 is TGTGCCAGCAGTGTAAAGACAGCCAACACTGAAGCTTTCTTT. Residues: CASSVKTANTEAFF.